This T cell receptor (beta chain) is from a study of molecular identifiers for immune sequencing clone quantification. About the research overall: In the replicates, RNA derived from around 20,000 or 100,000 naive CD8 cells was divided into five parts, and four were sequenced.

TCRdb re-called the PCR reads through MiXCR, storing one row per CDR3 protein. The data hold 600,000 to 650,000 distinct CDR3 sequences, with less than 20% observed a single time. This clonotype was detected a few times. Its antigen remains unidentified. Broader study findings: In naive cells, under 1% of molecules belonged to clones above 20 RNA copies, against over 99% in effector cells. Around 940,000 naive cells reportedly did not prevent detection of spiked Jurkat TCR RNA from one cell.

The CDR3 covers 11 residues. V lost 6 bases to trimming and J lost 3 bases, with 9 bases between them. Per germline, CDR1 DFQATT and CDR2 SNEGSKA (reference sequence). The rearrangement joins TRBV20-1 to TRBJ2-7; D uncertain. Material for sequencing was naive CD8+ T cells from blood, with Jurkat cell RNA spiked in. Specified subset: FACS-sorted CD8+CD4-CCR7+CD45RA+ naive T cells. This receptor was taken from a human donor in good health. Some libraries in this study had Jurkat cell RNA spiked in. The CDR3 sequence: CSAPVHYEQYF. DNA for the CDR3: TGCAGTGCCCCGGTACACTACGAGCAGTACTTC.